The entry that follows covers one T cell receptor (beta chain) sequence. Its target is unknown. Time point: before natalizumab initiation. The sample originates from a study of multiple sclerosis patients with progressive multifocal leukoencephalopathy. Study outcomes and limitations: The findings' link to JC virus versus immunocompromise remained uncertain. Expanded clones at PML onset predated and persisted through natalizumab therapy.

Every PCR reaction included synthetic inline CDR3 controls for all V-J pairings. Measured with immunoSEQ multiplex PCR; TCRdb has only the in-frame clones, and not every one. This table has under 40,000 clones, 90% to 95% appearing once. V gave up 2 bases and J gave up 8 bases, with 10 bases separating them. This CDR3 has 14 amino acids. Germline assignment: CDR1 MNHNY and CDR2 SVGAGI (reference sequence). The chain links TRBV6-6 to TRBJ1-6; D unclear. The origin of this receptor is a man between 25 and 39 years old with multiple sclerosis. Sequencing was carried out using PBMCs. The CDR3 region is CASSYLNKYSPLHF. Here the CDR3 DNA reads TGTGCCAGCAGTTACCTGAACAAGTATTCACCCCTCCACTTT.